The next 10 T cell receptor beta chains were all read from a single sample in a study of blood T cell repertoires in COVID-19 (dated by TCRdb to the early 2020s). Libraries came from the immunoSEQ multiplex PCR assay. This immuneACCESS table, as held by TCRdb, lists in-frame sequences with V and J called but not all clones. Of the missing ones, under half trace to an unresolved V gene in checked studies; the others have no known cause. For this sample the table gives tens of thousands of clones, of which around 81% were detected only once. The top ten clones comprise approximately 4.9% of the sample. Sequenced material: peripheral blood. The receptors were sampled from a human donor in a cohort sampled during active COVID-19.

The rearrangement joins TRBV2 to TRBJ1-2; 7 nucleotides line up with TRBD1. Germline loops: CDR1 SNHLY, CDR2 FYNNEI. The J segment lost 5 bases and the V segment lost 7 bases, leaving 16 bases of the junction unmatched. The CDR3 totals 16 residues. CDR3 DNA sequence: TGTGCCAGCACTGTGGGTCGACAGGGACGGGGGTATGGCTACACCTTC. This translates into CASTVGRQGRGYGYTF.

The V call is TRBV30, the J call TRBJ1-5; D unresolved. This CDR3 region has 13 residues. The V and J ends lost 4 bases and 0 bases respectively, with 7 bases between them. The V gene's germline CDR1 is GTSNPN and CDR2 SVGIG (reference sequence). CDR3 nucleotides: TGTGCCTGGAACGGTGGTAGCAATCAGCCCCAGCATTTT. It encodes CAWNGGSNQPQHF.

The rearrangement links TRBV5-6 to TRBJ2-2; D is undetermined. Trimming took off 4 bases at V and 0 bases at J, with 7 bases between the two ends. Germline values: CDR1 SGHDT, CDR2 YYEEEE. The CDR3 covers 14 residues. CDR3 loop: CASSQDTNTGELFF. CDR3 DNA sequence: TGTGCCAGCAGCCAAGACACGAACACCGGGGAGCTGTTTTTT.

V usage is TRBV6-1 and J usage is TRBJ2-7; 12 bases are a match to TRBD1. V was clipped by 1 base and J by 5 bases; unmatched bases: 3. Germline CDR1 reads MNHNS; CDR2 reads SASEGT. CDR3 length equals 15 residues. The CDR3 spells CASSEGGTGGDEQYF. CDR3 sequence (DNA): TGTGCCAGCAGTGAAGGAGGGACAGGGGGCGACGAGCAGTACTTC.

The chain is built from TRBV11-2 and TRBJ2-7, with 7 bases fitting TRBD1. Germline CDR1 SGHAT, CDR2 FQNNGV. With V trimmed by 5 bases and J by 3 bases, 13 bases remained unmatched. The CDR3 is made up of 16 amino acids. The CDR3 region is CASSEGAGGSGYEQYF. DNA of the CDR3: TGTGCCAGCAGCGAGGGGGCAGGCGGCTCCGGCTACGAGCAGTACTTC.

A remark on this clone: This sample also contains other DNA sequences that code for the same CDR3. The gene calls are TRBV7-9 and TRBJ2-7, with TRBD2 identical over 8 bases. The V gene end was trimmed by 3 bases and the J gene end by 4 bases; junction bases not matched to a gene: 8. The CDR3 length is 15 residues. Germline loops: CDR1 SEHNR, CDR2 FQNEAQ (reference sequence). The CDR3 nucleotides read TGTGCCAGCAGCTTTTCTCGGGGCGGGGGGTACGAGCAGTACTTC. This translates into CASSFSRGGGYEQYF.

This clone has a single count. The chain has TRBV19 and TRBJ1-4; D ambiguous. The germline V and J ends were trimmed by 2 bases and 0 bases, with 7 bases remaining between them. This CDR3 is 15 amino acids long. Germline V gene data show CDR1 as LNHDA and CDR2 as SQIVND (reference sequence). The CDR3 DNA reads as TGTGCCAGTAGTATATCGGTGGCAACTAATGAAAAACTGTTTTTT. This gives the protein CASSISVATNEKLFF.

The J gene is TRBJ2-1, the V gene TRBV4-1; D gene unclear. The CDR3 loop spans 14 amino acids. V lost 5 bases to trimming and J lost 12 bases, with 20 bases between them. Germline lookup yields CDR1 MGHRA and CDR2 YSYEKL. The CDR3 DNA follows: TGCGCCAGCAGCTACGGTTCCCAGAGGATGGGGCAGTTCTTC. Translated, it gives CASSYGSQRMGQFF.

This clone was picked up a small number of times. The gene calls are TRBV3-1 (or the pseudogene TRBV3-2) and TRBJ2-7; the match to TRBD1 covers 10 bases. Per germline, CDR1 LGHDT and CDR2 YNNKEL (reference sequence). This CDR3 comprises 14 residues. V dropped 3 bases and J dropped 5; count of bases not matched to a gene: 4. Written as DNA, the CDR3 is TGTGCCAGCAGCCAGCGGACAGGGGGAAACGAGCAGTACTTC. Translating it yields CASSQRTGGNEQYF.

The chain carries TRBV18 and TRBJ1-2; 9 nucleotides match TRBD1. Trimming took 4 bases from V and 8 from J; bases not matched to a gene: 5. The length of the CDR3 is 13 residues. CDR1 and CDR2 (germline): KGHSH, LQKENI. CDR3 nucleotides: TGTGCCAGCTCACTCGGACAGGGGAACGGCTACACCTTC. This sequence encodes CASSLGQGNGYTF.